The entry below gives a single T cell receptor beta chain sequence along with its context. Its antigen is still unknown. The CDR3 loop spans 12 amino acids. Germline CDR1 and CDR2: SEHNR and FQNEAQ (reference sequence). Trimming took 4 bases from V and 6 from J, leaving 10 bases between them. This specimen belongs to a study of T cell repertoires in cytomegalovirus infection. TCRdb re-called the reads with MiXCR, one entry per CDR3 protein. The top ten clones hold over 12% of a sample with around 900,000 distinct CDR3 sequences, more than 25% of them seen once. This clonotype was obtained from a human donor in good health (CMV status not recorded). Some clones in this sample may be carry-over from other donors' samples. The gene calls are TRBV7-9 and TRBJ2-7, with D unresolved. Sample: cultured CD8+ T cells from PBMCs, taken from culture after CMV antigen stimulation. In DNA, the CDR3 is TGTGCCAGCAGCTCCTTGCTGGGCGAGCAGTACTTC. Its protein is CASSSLLGEQYF.